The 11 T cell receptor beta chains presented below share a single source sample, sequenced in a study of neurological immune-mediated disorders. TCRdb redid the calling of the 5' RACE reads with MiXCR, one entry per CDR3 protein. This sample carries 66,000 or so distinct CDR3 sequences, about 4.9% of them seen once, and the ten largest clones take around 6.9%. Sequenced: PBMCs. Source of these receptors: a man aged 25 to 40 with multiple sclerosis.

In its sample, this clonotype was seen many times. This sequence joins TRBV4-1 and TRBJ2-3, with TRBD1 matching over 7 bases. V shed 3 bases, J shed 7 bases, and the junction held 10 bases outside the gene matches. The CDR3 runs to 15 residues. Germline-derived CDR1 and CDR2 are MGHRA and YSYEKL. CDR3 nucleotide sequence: TGCGCCAGCAGCCAGGGACAGCTCGATCTGTATACGCAGTATTTT. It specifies CASSQGQLDLYTQYF.

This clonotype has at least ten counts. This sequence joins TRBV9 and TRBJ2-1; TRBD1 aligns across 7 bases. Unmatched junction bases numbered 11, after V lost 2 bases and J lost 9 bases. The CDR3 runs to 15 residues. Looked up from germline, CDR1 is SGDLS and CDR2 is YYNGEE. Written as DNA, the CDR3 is TGTGCCAGCAGCGTTACAGGGGAAGCGTTTGTTGAGCAGTTCTTC. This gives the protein CASSVTGEAFVEQFF.

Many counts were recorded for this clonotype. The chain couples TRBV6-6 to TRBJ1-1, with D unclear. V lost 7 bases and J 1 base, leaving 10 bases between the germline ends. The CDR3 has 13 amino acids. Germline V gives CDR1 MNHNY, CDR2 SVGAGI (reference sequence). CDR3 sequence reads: CASNLWGNTEAFF. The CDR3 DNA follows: TGTGCCAGCAATTTATGGGGGAACACTGAAGCTTTCTTT.

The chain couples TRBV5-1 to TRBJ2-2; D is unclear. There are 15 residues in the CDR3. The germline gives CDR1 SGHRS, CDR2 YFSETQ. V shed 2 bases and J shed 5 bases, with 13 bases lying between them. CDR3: CASSLRDPATGELFF. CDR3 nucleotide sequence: TGCGCCAGCAGCTTACGAGACCCAGCAACCGGGGAGCTGTTTTTT.

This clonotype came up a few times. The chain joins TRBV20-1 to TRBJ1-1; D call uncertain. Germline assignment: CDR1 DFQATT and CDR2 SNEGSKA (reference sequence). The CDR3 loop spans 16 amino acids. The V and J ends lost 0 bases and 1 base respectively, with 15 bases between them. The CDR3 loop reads CSARDVTGLGNTEAFF. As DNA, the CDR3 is TGCAGTGCTAGAGATGTCACGGGGTTGGGGAACACTGAAGCTTTCTTT.

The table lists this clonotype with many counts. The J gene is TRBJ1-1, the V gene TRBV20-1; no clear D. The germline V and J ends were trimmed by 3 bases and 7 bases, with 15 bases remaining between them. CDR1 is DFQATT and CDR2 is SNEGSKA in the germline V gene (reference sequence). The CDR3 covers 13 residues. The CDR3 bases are TGCAGTGCTAGTCGTTCGAGGTTCGGTGAAGCTTTCTTT. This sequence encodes CSASRSRFGEAFF.

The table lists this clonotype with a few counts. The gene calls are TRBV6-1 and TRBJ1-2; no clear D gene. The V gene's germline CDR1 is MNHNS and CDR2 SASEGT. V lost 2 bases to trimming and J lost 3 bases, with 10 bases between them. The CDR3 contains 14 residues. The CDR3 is CASSENGRYYGYTF. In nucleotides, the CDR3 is TGTGCCAGCAGTGAAAACGGCAGATACTATGGCTACACCTTC.

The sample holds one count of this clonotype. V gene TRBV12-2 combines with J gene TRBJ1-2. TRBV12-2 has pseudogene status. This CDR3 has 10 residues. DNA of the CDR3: TGTGCAAGTCGCCGCATCTACCTGCCCTTC. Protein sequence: CASRRIYLPF.

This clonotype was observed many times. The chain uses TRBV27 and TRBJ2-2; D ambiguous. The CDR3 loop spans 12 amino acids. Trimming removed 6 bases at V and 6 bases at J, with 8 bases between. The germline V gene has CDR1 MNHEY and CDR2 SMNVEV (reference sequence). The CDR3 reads CASRLPPGELFF. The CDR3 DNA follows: TGTGCCAGCAGACTTCCTCCCGGGGAGCTGTTTTTT.

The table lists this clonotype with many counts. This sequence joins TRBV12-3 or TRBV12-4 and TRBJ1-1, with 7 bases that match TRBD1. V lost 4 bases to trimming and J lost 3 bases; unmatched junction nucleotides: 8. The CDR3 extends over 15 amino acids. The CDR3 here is CASSSAIDRDTEAFF. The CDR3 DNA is TGTGCCAGCAGTTCCGCAATCGACAGGGACACTGAAGCTTTCTTT.

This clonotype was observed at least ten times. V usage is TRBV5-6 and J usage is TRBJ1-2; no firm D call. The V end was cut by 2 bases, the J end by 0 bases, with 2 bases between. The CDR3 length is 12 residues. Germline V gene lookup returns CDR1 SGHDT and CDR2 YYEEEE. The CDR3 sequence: CASSFSNYGYTF. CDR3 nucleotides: TGTGCCAGCAGCTTTTCTAACTATGGCTACACCTTC.